The 25 T cell receptor beta chains below were found in one sample sequenced in a study of OX40 agonist ivuxolimab in advanced cancers. Method: immunoSEQ multiplex PCR; TCRdb's copy keeps in-frame clones and lacks some. The data contain 20,000 or so clones, around 82% of them singletons. The sample here was CD4+ or CD8+ T cells sorted from blood, taken in a trial of the OX40 agonist ivuxolimab. Every receptor here comes from an adult with an advanced solid tumor such as melanoma, head and neck, liver or kidney cancer.

This clone was seen a handful of times. The chain employs TRBV10-2 and TRBJ2-5, with D maybe TRBD2 (6 bases). The CDR3 spans 14 residues. CDR1 WSHSY and CDR2 SAAADI come from the germline V gene. Trimming stripped 2 bases from V and 5 bases from J, with 12 bases between. CDR3 bases: TGCGCCAGCAGTGAGGGGGGGAGTCGGGAGACCCAGTACTTC. Its translation: CASSEGGSRETQYF.

This chain joins TRBV2 and TRBJ1-2, with TRBD1 identical over 7 bases. V lost 6 bases, J lost 4 bases, and 8 bases stayed unmatched. This CDR3 comprises 14 residues. Germline V lookup: CDR1 SNHLY, CDR2 FYNNEI. The CDR3 protein is CASSPGTDIYGYTF. CDR3 DNA: TGTGCCAGCAGCCCAGGGACAGACATCTATGGCTACACCTTC.

The chain joins TRBV30 to TRBJ2-6; maybe TRBD1 (5 bases). Trimming removed 1 base at V and 0 bases at J, with 10 bases between. The CDR3 spans 16 residues. Germline loops: CDR1 GTSNPN, CDR2 SVGIG (reference sequence). In DNA, the CDR3 is TGTGCCTGGAGTGGACAGCCCCGCTCTGGGGCCAACGTCCTGACTTTC. Protein sequence: CAWSGQPRSGANVLTF.

In DNA form, the CDR3 reads TGTGCCAGCAGTTCCGGACAAAACTTCGAGACCCAGTACTTC. It encodes CASSSGQNFETQYF. The chain uses TRBV28 and TRBJ2-5; a weak D match, TRBD1 (5 bases). V was clipped by 4 bases and J by 5 bases, with 14 bases between them. The germline CDR1 and CDR2 sequences are MDHEN and SYDVKM. CDR3 length equals 14 residues.

The chain employs TRBV6-1 and TRBJ1-1, with 7 bases that match TRBD1. The CDR3 totals 14 residues. Looked up from germline, CDR1 is MNHNS and CDR2 is SASEGT. The J segment lost 5 bases and the V segment lost 5 bases, leaving 8 bases of the junction unmatched. In DNA, the CDR3 is TGTGCCAGCAGTCTTAACAGGGGTAAAACTGAAGCTTTCTTT. Translation: CASSLNRGKTEAFF.

This chain links TRBV18 with TRBJ1-1; no clear D gene. The germline gives CDR1 KGHSH, CDR2 LQKENI. V was clipped by 5 bases and J by 1 base, with 14 bases between them. The CDR3 is 15 residues long. DNA of the CDR3: TGTGCCAGCTCATGGTCCGACGCTAAGAACACTGAAGCTTTCTTT. It specifies CASSWSDAKNTEAFF.

The chain couples TRBV9 to TRBJ2-3, with TRBD2 identical over 7 bases. The CDR3 totals 15 residues. Germline CDR1 reads SGDLS; CDR2 reads YYNGEE. The trim removed 1 base at V and 3 bases at J, leaving 5 bases unmatched. The CDR3 spells CASSVRWEGTDTQYF. DNA of the CDR3: TGTGCCAGCAGCGTACGGTGGGAGGGGACAGATACGCAGTATTTT.

The chain is built from TRBV29-1 and TRBJ1-2; TRBD1 matches at 9 bases. This CDR3 is built from 14 residues. Germline CDR1 and CDR2: SQVTM and ANQGSEA. V dropped 0 bases and J dropped 4; count of bases not matched to a gene: 3. CDR3 region: CSVEEGTGLYGYTF. The CDR3 DNA follows: TGCAGCGTTGAAGAGGGGACAGGGCTCTATGGCTACACCTTC. Filled out from reference TRBV29-1 and TRBJ1-2, the complete variable domain reads SAVISQKPSRDICQRGTSLTIQCQVDSQVTMMFWYRQQPGQSLTLIATANQGSEATYESGFVIDKFPISRPNLTFSTLTVSNMSPEDSSIYLCSVEEGTGLYGYTFGSGTRLTVV.

This clone appeared a single time. In nucleotides, the CDR3 is TGTGCCAGCAGCTGGGGGACAGAGAGTAACTATGGCTACACCTTC. Protein: CASSWGTESNYGYTF. The chain combines TRBV7-9 with TRBJ1-2, with 7 bases lining up with TRBD1. With V trimmed by 4 bases and J by 1 base, 6 bases remained unmatched. The CDR3 runs to 15 residues. Germline V CDR1 and CDR2: SEHNR, FQNEAQ (reference sequence).

The chain employs TRBV6-1 and TRBJ2-5; possible D gene TRBD2, 5 bases. This CDR3 has 13 amino acids. Germline CDR1 is MNHNS and CDR2 is SASEGT. Trimming shortened V by 1 base and J by 4 bases, and 7 bases separated the two germline ends. The CDR3 nucleotides read TGTGCCAGCAGTGAAGACGCGGGAGAGACCCAGTACTTC. Translation: CASSEDAGETQYF.

This clone was found a few times. The chain carries TRBV28 and TRBJ2-5; D might be TRBD1 (6 bases). Trimming shortened V by 10 bases and J by 4 bases, and 22 bases separated the two germline ends. Germline lookup yields CDR1 MDHEN and CDR2 SYDVKM. This CDR3 spans 15 amino acids. CDR3 sequence: CATSGPTGVGETQYF. In DNA form, the CDR3 reads TGTGCCACCTCGGGACCGACAGGCGTCGGAGAGACCCAGTACTTC.

V gene TRBV18 combines with J gene TRBJ2-5; no clear D. The J call is uncertain, as TRBJ2-7 better fits the DNA end. The germline gives CDR1 KGHSH, CDR2 LQKENI. The CDR3 runs to 12 residues. The CDR3 sequence: CASSPRLYEQYF. The CDR3 nucleotides read TGTGCCAGCTCACCACGTCTCTACGAGCAGTACTTC.

The chain combines TRBV7-8 with TRBJ2-7, with 11 positions matching TRBD2. The CDR3 extends over 16 amino acids. Germline V gene data show CDR1 as SGHVS and CDR2 as FQNEAQ. V lost 5 bases to trimming and J lost 2 bases; unmatched junction nucleotides: 8. CDR3 DNA sequence: TGTGCCAGCAGCGCCCCCACTAGCGGGAGTCCCTACGAGCAGTACTTC. Encoded protein: CASSAPTSGSPYEQYF.

As DNA, the CDR3 is TGTGCCATCAGTGAGGGGGGGAAGCTAAACACTGAAGCTTTCTTT. This translates into CAISEGGKLNTEAFF. The chain uses TRBV10-3 and TRBJ1-1; TRBD1 is a possible D gene (5 bases). Germline CDR1 and CDR2: ENHRY and SYGVKD. Trimming cost V 2 bases and J 2 bases, with 12 bases left between them. The CDR3 covers 15 residues.

This chain joins TRBV18 and TRBJ2-5, with D perhaps TRBD1 or TRBD2 (5 bases each). The CDR3 is made up of 15 amino acids. V was shortened by 6 bases and J by 5 bases, with 19 bases between the two germline ends. Germline V gene data show CDR1 as KGHSH and CDR2 as LQKENI. DNA of the CDR3: TGTGCCAGCTCCCCAATTAGGGGAGAAGGGGAGACCCAGTACTTC. This translates into CASSPIRGEGETQYF.

The table lists this clone with a count of one. This rearrangement joins TRBV2 to TRBJ2-4; D unclear. The CDR3 extends over 13 amino acids. Per the germline V gene, CDR1 is SNHLY and CDR2 is FYNNEI. The V and J ends lost 3 bases and 6 bases respectively, with 9 bases between them. Here the CDR3 reads CASSEPDGNIQYF. DNA for the CDR3: TGTGCCAGCAGTGAGCCAGACGGAAACATTCAGTACTTC.

The chain has TRBV21-1 and TRBJ2-1; TRBD2, the D gene given by the table, was not confirmed from the DNA. TRBV21-1 is noted as a pseudogene. The CDR3 loop spans 16 amino acids. In DNA, the CDR3 is TGTGCCAGCAGCAAAGGCAGCGGGAGGTCCTACAATGAGCAGTTCTTC. Amino acids: CASSKGSGRSYNEQFF.

The CDR3 DNA reads TGCGCCAGCACCCGGCGGACTAGCGGGCTGAACACCGGGGAGCTGTTTTTT. It codes for CASTRRTSGLNTGELFF. V usage is TRBV5-1 and J usage is TRBJ2-2; TRBD2 matches at 11 bases. The germline CDR1 and CDR2 sequences are SGHRS and YFSETQ. Trimming took 6 bases from V and 1 from J; bases not matched to a gene: 8. The CDR3 length is 17 residues.

The chain combines TRBV2 with TRBJ2-7; 7 bases are shared with TRBD1. Germline CDR1 SNHLY, CDR2 FYNNEI. This CDR3 contains 15 residues. V trimming: 2 bases; J trimming: 2 bases; junction bases outside the gene matches: 6. The CDR3 DNA follows: TGTGCCAGCAGTGAACAACAGGGGACAGCCTACGAGCAGTACTTC. It translates to CASSEQQGTAYEQYF.

This clone appeared a few times. The chain recombines TRBV19 with TRBJ2-1; D possibly corresponds to TRBD1 (6 bases). Germline assignment: CDR1 LNHDA and CDR2 SQIVND (reference sequence). The V end was cut by 7 bases, the J end by 9 bases, with 16 bases between. The CDR3 length is 13 residues. CDR3 sequence (DNA): TGTGCCAGTACCCCAACAGGGTTCGGTGAGCAGTTCTTC. Protein sequence: CASTPTGFGEQFF.

The rearrangement joins TRBV5-1 to TRBJ2-7, with D uncertain. Trimming stripped 3 bases from V and 4 bases from J, with 11 bases between. CDR3 length: 13 amino acids. CDR1 SGHRS and CDR2 YFSETQ come from the germline V gene. The CDR3 region is CASSSASPYEQYF. As DNA, the CDR3 is TGCGCCAGCAGCTCGGCGTCACCTTACGAGCAGTACTTC.

The chain employs TRBV10-2 and TRBJ2-4; 8 bases match TRBD2. CDR3 length: 15 amino acids. V shed 0 bases and J 4 bases; nucleotides not matched to a gene: 2. Looked up from germline, CDR1 is WSHSY and CDR2 is SAAADI. DNA of the CDR3: TGCGCCAGCAGTGAGTCTGCGGGAGGAAAAAACATTCAGTACTTC. Translation gives CASSESAGGKNIQYF.

V usage is TRBV30 and J usage is TRBJ1-1; D not resolved. Per germline, CDR1 GTSNPN and CDR2 SVGIG (reference sequence). CDR3 length: 13 residues. The germline V and J ends were trimmed by 0 bases and 0 bases, with 5 bases remaining between them. CDR3 coding DNA: TGTGCCTGGAGTGTAGGCCTGAACACTGAAGCTTTCTTT. Its protein product is CAWSVGLNTEAFF.

The V gene is TRBV6-1, the J gene TRBJ2-5; no reliable D call. This CDR3 spans 10 amino acids. The germline CDR1 and CDR2 sequences are MNHNS and SASEGT. Trimming removed 6 bases at V and 5 bases at J, with 4 bases between. CDR3 nucleotide sequence: TGTGCCAGCAGCTGGGAGACCCAGTACTTC. This sequence encodes CASSWETQYF.

J is TRBJ2-7 and V is TRBV6-6; 12 bases fit TRBD1. With V trimmed by 6 bases and J by 5 bases, 5 bases remained unmatched. In germline, CDR1 is MNHNY, CDR2 SVGAGI (reference sequence). The CDR3 has 14 residues. This CDR3 reads CASRTGTGGNEQYF. CDR3 nucleotides: TGTGCCAGCAGGACCGGGACAGGGGGCAACGAGCAGTACTTC.